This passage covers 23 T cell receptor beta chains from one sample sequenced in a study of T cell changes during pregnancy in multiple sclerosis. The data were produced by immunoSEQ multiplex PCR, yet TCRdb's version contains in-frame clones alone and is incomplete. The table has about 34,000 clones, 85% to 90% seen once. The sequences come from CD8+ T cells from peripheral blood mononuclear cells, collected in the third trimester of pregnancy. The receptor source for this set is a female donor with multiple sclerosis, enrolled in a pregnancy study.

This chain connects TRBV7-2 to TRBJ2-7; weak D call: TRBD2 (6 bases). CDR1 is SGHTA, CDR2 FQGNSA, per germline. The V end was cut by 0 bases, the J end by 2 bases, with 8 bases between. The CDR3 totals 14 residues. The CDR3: CASSLASGTYEQYF. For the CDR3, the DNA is TGTGCCAGCAGCTTAGCTAGCGGCACCTACGAGCAGTACTTC.

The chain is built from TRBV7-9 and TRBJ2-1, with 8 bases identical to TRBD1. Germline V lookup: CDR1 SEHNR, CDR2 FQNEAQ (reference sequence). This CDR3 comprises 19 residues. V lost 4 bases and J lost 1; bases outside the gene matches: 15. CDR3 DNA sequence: TGTGCCAGCAGCTCACCCCAGGGGGCCTTCTATCGATCCTACAATGAGCAGTTCTTC. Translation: CASSSPQGAFYRSYNEQFF.

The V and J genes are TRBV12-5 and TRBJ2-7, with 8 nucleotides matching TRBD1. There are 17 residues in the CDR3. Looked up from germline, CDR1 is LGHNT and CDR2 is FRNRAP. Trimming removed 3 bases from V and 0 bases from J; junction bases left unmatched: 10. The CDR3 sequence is CASGLTEGQAGSYEQYF. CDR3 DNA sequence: TGTGCTAGTGGTTTAACCGAGGGACAGGCTGGCTCCTACGAGCAGTACTTC.

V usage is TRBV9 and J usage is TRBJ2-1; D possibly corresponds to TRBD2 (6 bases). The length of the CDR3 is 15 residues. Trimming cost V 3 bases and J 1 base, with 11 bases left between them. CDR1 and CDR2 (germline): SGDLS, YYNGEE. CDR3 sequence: CASSDRGRSYNEQFF. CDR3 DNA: TGTGCCAGCAGCGACCGGGGGAGGTCCTACAATGAGCAGTTCTTC.

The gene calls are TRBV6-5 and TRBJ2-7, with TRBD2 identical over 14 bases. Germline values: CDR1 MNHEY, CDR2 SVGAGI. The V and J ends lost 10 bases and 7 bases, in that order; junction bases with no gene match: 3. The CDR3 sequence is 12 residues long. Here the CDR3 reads CATGLAGGEQYF. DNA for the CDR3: TGTGCCACTGGACTAGCGGGGGGTGAGCAGTACTTC.

CDR3 in amino acids: CASSQVRNSNGYTF. The CDR3, as DNA: TGTGCCAGCAGCCAAGTTAGGAACAGCAACGGCTACACCTTC. The chain carries TRBV14 and TRBJ1-2; D is unclear. CDR3 length equals 14 residues. Trimming took off 1 base at V and 8 bases at J, with 14 bases between the two ends. The V gene's germline CDR1 is SGHDN and CDR2 FVKESK.

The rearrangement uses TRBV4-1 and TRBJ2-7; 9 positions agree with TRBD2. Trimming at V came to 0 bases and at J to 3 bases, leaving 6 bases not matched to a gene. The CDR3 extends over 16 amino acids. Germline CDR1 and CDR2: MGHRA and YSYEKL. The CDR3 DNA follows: TGCGCCAGCAGCCAAGAGGTAGCGGGGGCTATCTACGAGCAGTACTTC. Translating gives CASSQEVAGAIYEQYF.

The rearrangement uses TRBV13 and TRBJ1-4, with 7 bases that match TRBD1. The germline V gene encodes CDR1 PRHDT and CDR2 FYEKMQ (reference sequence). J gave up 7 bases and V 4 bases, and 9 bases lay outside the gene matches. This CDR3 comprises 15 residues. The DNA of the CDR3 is TGTGCCAGCAGCTCCACAGGGGTTGTAGGTGAAAAACTGTTTTTT. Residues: CASSSTGVVGEKLFF.

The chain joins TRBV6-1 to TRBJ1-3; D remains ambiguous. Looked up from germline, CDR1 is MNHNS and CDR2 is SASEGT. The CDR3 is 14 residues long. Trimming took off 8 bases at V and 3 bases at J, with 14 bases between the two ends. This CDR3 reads CASCERMNGNTIYF. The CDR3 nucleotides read TGTGCCAGCTGCGAGAGGATGAATGGAAACACCATATATTTT.

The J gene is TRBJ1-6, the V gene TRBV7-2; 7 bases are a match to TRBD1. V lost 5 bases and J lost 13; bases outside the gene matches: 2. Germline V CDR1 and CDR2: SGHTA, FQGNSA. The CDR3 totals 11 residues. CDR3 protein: CASSARGPLHF. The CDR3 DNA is TGTGCCAGCAGCGCCAGGGGGCCCCTCCACTTT.

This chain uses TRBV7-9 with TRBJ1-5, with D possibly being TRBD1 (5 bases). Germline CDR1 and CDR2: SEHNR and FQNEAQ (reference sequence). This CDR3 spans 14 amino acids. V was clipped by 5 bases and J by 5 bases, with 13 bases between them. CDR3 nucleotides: TGTGCCAGCAGCCCCCGTGGGGGGGATCAGCCCCAGCATTTT. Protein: CASSPRGGDQPQHF. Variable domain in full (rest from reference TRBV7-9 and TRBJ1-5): DTGVSQNPRHKITKRGQNVTFRCDPISEHNRLYWYRQTLGQGPEFLTYFQNEAQLEKSRLLSDRFSAERPKGSFSTLEIQRTEQGDSAMYLCASSPRGGDQPQHFGDGTRLSIL.

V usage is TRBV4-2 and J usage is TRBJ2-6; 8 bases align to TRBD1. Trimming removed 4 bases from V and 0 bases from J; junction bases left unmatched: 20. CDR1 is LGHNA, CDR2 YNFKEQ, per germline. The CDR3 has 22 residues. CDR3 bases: TGTGCCAGCAGCCCCCCAGGGGTGATGACAGGGGATCTTCACTCTGGGGCCAACGTCCTGACTTTC. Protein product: CASSPPGVMTGDLHSGANVLTF.

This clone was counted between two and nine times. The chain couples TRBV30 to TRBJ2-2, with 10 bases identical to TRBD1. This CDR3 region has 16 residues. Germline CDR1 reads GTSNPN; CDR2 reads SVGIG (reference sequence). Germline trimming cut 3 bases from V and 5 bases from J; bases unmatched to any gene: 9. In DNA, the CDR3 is TGTGCCTGGAGCTTACTTCCGGGACAGGGGACCGGGGAGCTGTTTTTT. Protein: CAWSLLPGQGTGELFF.

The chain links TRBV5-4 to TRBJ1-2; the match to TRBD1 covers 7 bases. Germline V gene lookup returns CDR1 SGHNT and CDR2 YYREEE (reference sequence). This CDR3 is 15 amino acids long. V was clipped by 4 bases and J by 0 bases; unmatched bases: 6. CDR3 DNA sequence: TGTGCCAGCAGCCCCGGGACAGTCGCTAACTATGGCTACACCTTC. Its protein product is CASSPGTVANYGYTF.

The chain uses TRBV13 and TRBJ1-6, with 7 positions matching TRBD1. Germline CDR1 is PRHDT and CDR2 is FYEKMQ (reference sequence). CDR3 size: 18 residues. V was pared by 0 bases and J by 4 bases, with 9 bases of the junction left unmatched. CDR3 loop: CASSLGPDRDAYNSPLHF. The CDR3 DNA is TGTGCCAGCAGCTTAGGGCCCGACAGGGACGCATATAATTCACCCCTCCACTTT.

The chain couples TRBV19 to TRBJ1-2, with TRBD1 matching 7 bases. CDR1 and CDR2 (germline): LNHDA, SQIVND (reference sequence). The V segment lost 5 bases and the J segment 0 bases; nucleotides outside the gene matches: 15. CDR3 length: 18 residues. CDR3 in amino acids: CASSFPAGGPLANYGYTF. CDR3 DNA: TGTGCCAGTAGTTTCCCGGCAGGGGGACCACTAGCTAACTATGGCTACACCTTC.

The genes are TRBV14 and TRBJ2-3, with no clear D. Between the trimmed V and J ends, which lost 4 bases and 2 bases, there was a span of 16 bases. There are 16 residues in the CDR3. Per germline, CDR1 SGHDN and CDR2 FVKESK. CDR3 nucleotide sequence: TGTGCCAGCAGCCCCCTCCAGACATCACACACAGATACGCAGTATTTT. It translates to CASSPLQTSHTDTQYF.

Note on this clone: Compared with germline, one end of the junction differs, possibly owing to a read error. CDR3 nucleotides: TGTGCTAGCAGCTTAAGCATTAATGAAAAACTGTTTTTT. Encoded protein: CASSLSINEKLFF. The rearrangement links TRBV7-7 to TRBJ1-4; D call uncertain. This CDR3 is 13 amino acids long. Germline V lookup: CDR1 SSHAT, CDR2 FNYEAQ (reference sequence).

The CDR3 loop is CATSNPRASNYGYTF. The CDR3 DNA follows: TGTGCCACCAGCAACCCGAGGGCGTCAAACTATGGCTACACCTTC. The chain uses TRBV15 and TRBJ1-2; no clear D gene. Germline-derived CDR1 and CDR2 are LNHNV and YYDKDF (reference sequence). This CDR3 comprises 15 residues. V was shortened by 4 bases and J by 2 bases, with 14 bases between the two germline ends.

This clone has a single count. This CDR3 reads CASSWPQGSEGDTQYF. For the CDR3, the DNA is TGTGCCAGCAGCTGGCCCCAGGGATCGGAGGGAGATACGCAGTATTTT. The chain recombines TRBV7-6 with TRBJ2-3, with D perhaps TRBD2 (6 bases). Germline assignment: CDR1 SGHVS and CDR2 FNYEAQ. The CDR3 is 16 residues long. Trimming pared 4 bases from V and 5 bases from J, leaving 19 bases between.

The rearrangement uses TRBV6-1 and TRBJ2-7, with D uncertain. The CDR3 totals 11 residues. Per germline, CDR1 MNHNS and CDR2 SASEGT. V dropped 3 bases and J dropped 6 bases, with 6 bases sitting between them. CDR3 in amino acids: CASSDLREQYF. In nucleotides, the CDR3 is TGTGCCAGCAGTGATCTCCGCGAGCAGTACTTC.

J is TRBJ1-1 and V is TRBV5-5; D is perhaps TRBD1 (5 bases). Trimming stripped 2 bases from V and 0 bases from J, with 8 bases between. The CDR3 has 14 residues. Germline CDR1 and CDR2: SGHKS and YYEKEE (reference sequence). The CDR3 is CASSFQGMNTEAFF. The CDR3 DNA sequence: TGTGCCAGCAGCTTTCAGGGCATGAACACTGAAGCTTTCTTT.

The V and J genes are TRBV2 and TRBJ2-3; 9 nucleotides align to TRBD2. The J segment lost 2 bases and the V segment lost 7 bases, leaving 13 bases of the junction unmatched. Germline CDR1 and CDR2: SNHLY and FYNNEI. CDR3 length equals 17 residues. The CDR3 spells CASKGSGGPPHTDTQYF. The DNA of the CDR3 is TGTGCCAGCAAGGGTAGCGGGGGCCCCCCCCACACAGATACGCAGTATTTT.